This is a list of T cell receptor beta chains from one sample in a study of OX40 agonist ivuxolimab in advanced cancers. Sequencing was performed with immunoSEQ multiplex PCR; in TCRdb, only in-frame clones are kept and a portion is missing. The data hold 60,000 to 85,000 clones, with more than 75% observed a single time. The source material was CD4+ or CD8+ T cells sorted from blood, sampled in a trial of the OX40 agonist ivuxolimab. These receptors all come from an adult with an advanced solid tumor such as melanoma, head and neck, liver or kidney cancer. Both conserved end residues are part of each CDR3. D genes are given only for firm matches. The size field is filled for only some rows; it gives once, few, many or a size class.

-	TRBD1	TRBV15	TRBJ1-5	CATSREARGSNQPQHF	TGTGCCACCAGCAGAGAGGCCAGGGGGAGCAATCAGCCCCAGCATTTT
-	TRBD2	TRBV5-1	TRBJ2-3	CASSPSGGASTDTQYF	TGCGCCAGCAGCCCCAGCGGGGGAGCTAGCACAGATACGCAGTATTTT
-	-	TRBV7-5	TRBJ1-2	CARSLGNSTCKYGYTF	TGTGCCAGAAGCTTGGGTAACAGCACCTGCAAGTATGGCTACACCTTC
-	-	TRBV19	TRBJ1-5	CASSWEGTEPQHF	TGTGCCAGTAGTTGGGAGGGGACGGAGCCCCAGCATTTT
-	-	TRBV2	TRBJ1-5	CASRPGGGSGRQPQHF	TGTGCCAGCAGACCCGGGGGGGGCAGTGGCCGGCAGCCCCAGCATTTT
-	-	TRBV19	TRBJ2-2	CASSTGNTGELFF	TGTGCCAGTAGTACGGGGAACACCGGGGAGCTGTTTTTT
once	-	TRBV5-4	TRBJ2-1	CASSGARRSYNEQFF	TGTGCCAGCAGCGGGGCCAGAAGGTCCTACAATGAGCAGTTCTTC
-	TRBD2	TRBV27	TRBJ2-5	CASSSERGAGETQYF	TGTGCCAGCAGTTCTGAGCGGGGGGCAGGGGAGACCCAGTACTTC
-	-	TRBV19	TRBJ2-1	CASSSDPYNEQFF	TGTGCCAGTAGTTCAGACCCCTACAATGAGCAGTTCTTC
-	-	TRBV30	TRBJ1-4	CAWSRRGANEKLFF	TGTGCCTGGAGTCGCAGGGGTGCTAATGAAAAACTGTTTTTT
few	-	TRBV30	TRBJ1-3	CAWSRREAGNTIYF	TGTGCCTGGAGTAGGAGGGAAGCTGGAAACACCATATATTTT
-	TRBD1	TRBV6-1	TRBJ2-7	CASSESWTGYYEQYF	TGTGCCAGCAGTGAGTCTTGGACAGGCTACTACGAGCAGTACTTC
-	TRBD1	TRBV19	TRBJ1-5	CASRDRGEQPQHF	TGTGCCAGTAGGGACAGGGGTGAGCAGCCCCAGCATTTT
-	-	TRBV7-9	TRBJ2-7	CASSSDPGEQYF	TGTGCCAGCAGCTCGGACCCAGGGGAGCAGTACTTC
-	-	TRBV10-3	TRBJ1-1	CAIRNRDFTEAFF	TGTGCCATCAGGAACAGGGACTTCACTGAAGCTTTCTTT